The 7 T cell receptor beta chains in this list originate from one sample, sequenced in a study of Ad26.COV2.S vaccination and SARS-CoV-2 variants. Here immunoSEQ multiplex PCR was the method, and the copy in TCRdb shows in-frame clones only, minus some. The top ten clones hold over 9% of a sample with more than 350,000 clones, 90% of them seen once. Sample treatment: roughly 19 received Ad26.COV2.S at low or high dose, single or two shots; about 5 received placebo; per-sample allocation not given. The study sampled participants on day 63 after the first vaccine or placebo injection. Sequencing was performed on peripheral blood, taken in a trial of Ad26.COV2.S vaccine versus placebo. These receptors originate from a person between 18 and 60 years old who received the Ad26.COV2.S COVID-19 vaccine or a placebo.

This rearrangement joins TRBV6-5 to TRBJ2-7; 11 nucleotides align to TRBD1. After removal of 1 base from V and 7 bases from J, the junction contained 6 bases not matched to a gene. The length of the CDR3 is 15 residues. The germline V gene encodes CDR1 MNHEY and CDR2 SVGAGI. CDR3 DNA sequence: TGTGCCAGCAGTTACTTCGGACAGGGGGCAGGAGAGCAGTACTTC. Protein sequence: CASSYFGQGAGEQYF.

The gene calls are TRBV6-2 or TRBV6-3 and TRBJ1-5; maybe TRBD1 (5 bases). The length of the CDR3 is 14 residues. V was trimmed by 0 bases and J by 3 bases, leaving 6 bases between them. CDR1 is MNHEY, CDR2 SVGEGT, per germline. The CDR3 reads CASSYSTDNQPQHF. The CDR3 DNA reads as TGTGCCAGCAGTTACTCGACAGACAATCAGCCCCAGCATTTT.

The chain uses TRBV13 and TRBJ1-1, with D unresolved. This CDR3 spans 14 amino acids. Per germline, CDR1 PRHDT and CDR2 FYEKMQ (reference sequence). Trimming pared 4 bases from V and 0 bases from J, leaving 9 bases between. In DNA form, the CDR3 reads TGTGCCAGCAGCTCGGACGAAATGAACACTGAAGCTTTCTTT. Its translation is CASSSDEMNTEAFF.

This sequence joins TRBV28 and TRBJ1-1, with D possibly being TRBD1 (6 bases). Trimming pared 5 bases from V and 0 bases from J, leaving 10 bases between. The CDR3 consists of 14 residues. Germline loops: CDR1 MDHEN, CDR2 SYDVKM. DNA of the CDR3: TGTGCCAGCAGTGCCCAGGGGATGAACACTGAAGCTTTCTTT. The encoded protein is CASSAQGMNTEAFF.

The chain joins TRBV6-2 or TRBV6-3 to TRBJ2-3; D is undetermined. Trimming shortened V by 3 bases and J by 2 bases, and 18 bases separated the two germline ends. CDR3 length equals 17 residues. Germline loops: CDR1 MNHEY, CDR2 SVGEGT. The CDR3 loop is CASSYSLGQSYTDTQYF. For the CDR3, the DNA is TGTGCCAGCAGTTATAGTTTAGGGCAGTCTTACACAGATACGCAGTATTTT.

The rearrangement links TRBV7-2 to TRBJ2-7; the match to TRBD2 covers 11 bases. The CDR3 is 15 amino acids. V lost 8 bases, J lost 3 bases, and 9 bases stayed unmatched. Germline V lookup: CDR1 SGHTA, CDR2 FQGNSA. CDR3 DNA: TGTGCCAGCGGGTACCTAGCGGGAGGTTTCTACGAGCAGTACTTC. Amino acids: CASGYLAGGFYEQYF.

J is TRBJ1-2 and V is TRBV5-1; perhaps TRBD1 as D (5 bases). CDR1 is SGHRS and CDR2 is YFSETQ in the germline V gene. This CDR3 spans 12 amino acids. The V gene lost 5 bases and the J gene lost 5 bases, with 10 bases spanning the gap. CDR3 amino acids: CASSQGGYGYTF. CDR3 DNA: TGCGCCAGCAGTCAGGGTGGGTATGGCTACACCTTC.